This TCR beta chain appears in the sequencing data of a study of blood T cells in healthy people across ages. Next came a second PCR, run for about 6 to 11 cycles, which used a sample-barcoded 5' primer along with a J-beta primer mix. Each of the cDNA molecules was tagged by a template-switch adaptor with 12 random nucleotides. Via MiXCR, TCRdb re-called the 5' RACE reads, giving one row per CDR3 protein. Among 1,500,000 or so distinct CDR3 sequences, roughly 59% were seen once, and the ten largest hold 6.7%. In terms of origin and age, donors were healthy Caucasian individuals from Russia aged roughly 6 to 100. Each donor's blood draw was around 10 milliliters of peripheral blood. On this clonotype itself: Its cognate antigen is unknown.

Trimming stripped 5 bases from V and 5 bases from J, with 15 bases between. Per the germline V gene, CDR1 is SGHAT and CDR2 is FQNNGV. This CDR3 contains 14 residues. Notes on the study in general: Per million T cells, TCR beta diversity dropped roughly linearly as age increased.

The rearrangement uses TRBV11-2 and TRBJ2-5; no firm D call. The source is a man younger than 30 in good health. Sequenced sample: blood. The CDR3 loop is CASSRAVDGETQYF. CDR3 nucleotide sequence: TGTGCCAGCAGCCGGGCGGTGGACGGGGAGACCCAGTACTTC.